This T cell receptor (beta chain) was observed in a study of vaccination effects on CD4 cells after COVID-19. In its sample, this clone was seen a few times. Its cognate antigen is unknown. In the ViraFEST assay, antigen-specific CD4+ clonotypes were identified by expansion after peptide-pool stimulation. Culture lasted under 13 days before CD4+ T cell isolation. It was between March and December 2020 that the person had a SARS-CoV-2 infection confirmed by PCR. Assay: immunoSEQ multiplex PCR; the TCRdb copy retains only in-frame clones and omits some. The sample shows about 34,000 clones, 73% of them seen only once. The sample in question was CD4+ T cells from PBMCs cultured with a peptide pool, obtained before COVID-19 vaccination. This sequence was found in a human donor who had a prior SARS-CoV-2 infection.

For the CDR3, the DNA is TGTGCCAGCAGCCATTTGGCCAGGGAATCTAATGGCTACACCTTC. Translation gives CASSHLARESNGYTF. The chain uses TRBV3-1 (or the pseudogene TRBV3-2) and TRBJ1-2, with D possibly TRBD1 on 5 matching bases. V was pared by 3 bases and J by 6 bases, with 17 bases between. Looked up from germline, CDR1 is LGHDT and CDR2 is YNNKEL (reference sequence). The CDR3 has 15 residues.